This T cell receptor (beta chain) was retrieved from a study of CD8+ T cells in alopecia areata (dated by TCRdb to between 2017 and 2018). About the study as a whole: Treated patients were enrolled in an open-label pilot trial of oral tofacitinib, 5 to 10 mg twice daily, for moderate-to-severe alopecia areata. Patients stayed on tofacitinib for 6 to 18 months and then had 6 months of follow-up off drug so that delayed response and recurrence could be assessed. In treated patients, disease severity was measured using the SALT score, which gives the percentage of scalp surface area affected. High-throughput TCRbeta sequencing was used to examine T cell clonal expansion in alopecia areata in both the C3H/HeJ mouse model and human patients. Scalp tissue and sorted CD4+ and CD8+ peripheral blood T cells from patchy and totalis/universalis alopecia areata patients and from healthy controls were covered by human TCRbeta sequencing. Biopsies were taken from tofacitinib-treated patients at baseline and again at 4 and 24 weeks into treatment, and several of those patients also had a later scalp biopsy. Scalp clonality was compared across normal scalp (n=4), patchy alopecia areata scalp (n=8), and alopecia totalis/universalis scalp (n=8). RNA was extracted with the PAXgene miRNA kit for fixed scalp, the miRNeasy kit for PBMCs, and the RNeasy kit for mouse skin. immunoSEQ multiplex PCR using 35 Vbeta forward primers and 13 Jbeta reverse primers was used to amplify TCRbeta CDR3 regions.

For this chain, trimming is 5 bases at the V end and 5 bases at the J end, and the number of junction bases without a gene match is 13. The germline V gene (reference sequence) gives CDR1 as SEHNR and CDR2 as FQNEAQ. The CDR3, from cysteine to phenylalanine, totals 16 residues. Here the CDR3 DNA is all that survives: 48 bases in frame from base 1. What the authors observed across the whole study: Tofacitinib significantly lowered scalp clonality and the number of expanded CD8+ clones among the top 100 scalp clones. Compared with normal scalp, lesional scalp, particularly in alopecia totalis/universalis, had higher clonality and more expanded CD8+ clones, which suggests antigenic drive. Unlike mouse skin, where gammadelta T cells dominate, normal human skin contains resident alphabeta T cells that get sequenced too, which complicates analysis of the scalp TCR repertoire. Many expanded lesional clones were found to persist in scalp and blood during tofacitinib treatment, and relapse after treatment cessation may be partly explained by this persistence. Because the treated cohort was small and had just a single nonresponder, larger studies are needed to establish links between baseline CD8+ expansion and response. Compared with mice, TCR sequences shared between patients were less clear, possibly partly because of HLA diversity across the patient population.

The library relied on the immunoSEQ multiplex PCR assay. For TCR sequencing, RNA was extracted from every sample and reverse transcribed into cDNA to serve as template. SuperScript III was used to make first-strand cDNA, primed with a 2:1 mix of oligo-dT and random hexamers. A synthetic immune receptor repertoire was used to gauge amplification bias, and whatever bias remained was removed computationally. The source study handled its data this way. Raw reads were preprocessed for error removal, and CDR3 was defined according to IMGT conventions as running from the conserved cysteine to phenylalanine. Clonality was computed as 1 minus the Shannon entropy, with the entropy normalized by log2 of the number of productive unique TCRs. Whether scalp clones were CD4 or CD8 was inferred by matching scalp TCRbeta sequences against CD4 and CD8 repertoires sorted from blood. TCRdb provides this immuneACCESS table in a form limited to in-frame rearrangements. Some clones are lacking; in checked studies, under half of them reflect an unresolved V gene, and why the rest are absent is not known. The DNA was the basis for D and trimming; V, J and clone size are from that table. The sample table records roughly 64,000 clones; roughly 46% of these occur just once. The ten largest account for roughly 22% of the sample.

In its sample, this clone was seen a few times. Its cognate antigen has yet to be identified. Qualities for individual bases were not recorded, and no much larger clone is one base off. The treatment or condition tag for this specimen amounts to: oral pan-JAK inhibitor, 5-10 mg twice daily. From alopecia areata patients, peripheral blood was collected along with lesional scalp punch biopsies. PBMCs were isolated by density centrifugation and stained for CD3, CD4 and CD8, and CD4+ and CD8+ T cells were sorted on a FACSAria. This chain joins TRBV7-9 to TRBJ2-5, and TRBD2 matches 8 of the central bases. The source of this sequence is a human donor with alopecia areata. The material sequenced was CD8+ T cells sorted from blood, taken around week 37, from a patient treated with tofacitinib. The CDR3 sequence is CASSDGLAGEAETQYF. The DNA sequence is given as TGTGCCAGCAGCGACGGGCTAGCGGGTGAAGCGGAGACCCAGTACTTC. Extended through the reference TRBV7-9 and TRBJ2-5 proteins, this CDR3 yields the full variable domain: DTGVSQNPRHKITKRGQNVTFRCDPISEHNRLYWYRQTLGQGPEFLTYFQNEAQLEKSRLLSDRFSAERPKGSFSTLEIQRTEQGDSAMYLCASSDGLAGEAETQYFGPGTRLLVL.